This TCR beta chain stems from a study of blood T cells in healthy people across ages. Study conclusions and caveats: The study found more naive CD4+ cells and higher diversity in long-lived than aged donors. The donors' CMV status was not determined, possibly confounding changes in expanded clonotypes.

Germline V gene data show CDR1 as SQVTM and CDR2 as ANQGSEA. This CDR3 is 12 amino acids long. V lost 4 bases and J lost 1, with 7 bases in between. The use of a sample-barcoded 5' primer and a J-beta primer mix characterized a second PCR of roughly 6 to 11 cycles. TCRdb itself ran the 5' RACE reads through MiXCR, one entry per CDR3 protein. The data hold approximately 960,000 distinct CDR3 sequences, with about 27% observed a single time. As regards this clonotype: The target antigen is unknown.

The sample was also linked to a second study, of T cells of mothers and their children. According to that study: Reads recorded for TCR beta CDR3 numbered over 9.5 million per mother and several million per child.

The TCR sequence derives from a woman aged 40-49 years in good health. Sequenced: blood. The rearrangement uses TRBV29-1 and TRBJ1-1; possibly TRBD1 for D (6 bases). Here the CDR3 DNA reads TGCAGCGTTGGGGGGGCGAACACTGAAGCTTTCTTT. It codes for CSVGGANTEAFF. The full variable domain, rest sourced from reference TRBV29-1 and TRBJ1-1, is SAVISQKPSRDICQRGTSLTIQCQVDSQVTMMFWYRQQPGQSLTLIATANQGSEATYESGFVIDKFPISRPNLTFSTLTVSNMSPEDSSIYLCSVGGANTEAFFGQGTRLTVV.